What follows are 6 T cell receptor beta chains derived from one specimen sequenced in a study of response to subunit inactivated influenza vaccine. TCRdb fed the RT-PCR reads into MiXCR, producing one record per CDR3 protein. Among 860,000 or so distinct CDR3 sequences listed, around 20% were seen once. Sequencing was performed on PBMCs from blood, taken 4 to 6 days after vaccination. The receptors were gathered from a man over 45 who received an inactivated influenza vaccine.

This clonotype was found a few times. The gene calls are TRBV4-2 and TRBJ2-4; tentatively, D is TRBD2 (5 bases). This CDR3 spans 17 amino acids. Trimming stripped 0 bases from V and 0 bases from J, with 12 bases between. The germline V gene encodes CDR1 LGHNA and CDR2 YNFKEQ. The CDR3 region is CASSQDLALVAKNIQYF. DNA for the CDR3: TGTGCCAGCAGCCAAGATTTAGCGCTTGTAGCCAAAAACATTCAGTACTTC.

This clonotype was seen a handful of times. This rearrangement joins TRBV6-2 or TRBV6-3 to TRBJ1-6; perhaps TRBD1 as D (5 bases). Trimming removed 8 bases from V and 4 bases from J, with 12 bases in between. Germline CDR1 MNHEY, CDR2 SVGEGT. This CDR3 contains 14 residues. In DNA, the CDR3 is TGTGCCAGCGAAGACCGGACATATAATTCACCCCTCCACTTT. Translated: CASEDRTYNSPLHF.

V usage is TRBV6-2 or TRBV6-3 and J usage is TRBJ2-4; D is possibly TRBD2 (6 bases). The CDR3 extends over 13 amino acids. Germline V gene data show CDR1 as MNHEY and CDR2 as SVGEGT. The ends were cut back, 4 bases at V and 5 bases at J, with 9 bases in the middle. The CDR3 region is CASSLGLQNIQYF. The DNA of the CDR3 is TGTGCCAGCAGTTTGGGACTGCAAAACATTCAGTACTTC.

This clonotype turned up a few times. The CDR3 is CATSDTQGYEQYF. In DNA, the CDR3 is TGTGCCACCAGTGATACCCAGGGCTACGAGCAGTACTTC. This sequence joins TRBV24-1 and TRBJ2-7; a possible D gene is TRBD1 (5 bases). The CDR3 extends over 13 amino acids. The V gene's germline CDR1 is KGHDR and CDR2 SFDVKD. The V gene lost 3 bases and the J gene lost 3 bases, with 8 bases spanning the gap.

The V call is TRBV7-8, the J call TRBJ2-5; D not certain. The V end lost 5 bases, the J end lost 4 bases, and 14 bases lay between the germline ends. The CDR3 has 14 residues. The germline V gene has CDR1 SGHVS and CDR2 FQNEAQ. The CDR3 nucleotides read TGTGCCAGCAGCCCAACTCTCCAAGGAGAGACCCAGTACTTC. Its protein is CASSPTLQGETQYF.

This chain uses TRBV20-1 with TRBJ1-1; no definite D call. CDR3 length: 11 amino acids. Trimming took off 2 bases at V and 5 bases at J, with 6 bases between the two ends. From germline, CDR1 is DFQATT and CDR2 SNEGSKA (reference sequence). In DNA form, the CDR3 reads TGCAGTGCTAGAACGTCGACTGAAGCTTTCTTT. Protein: CSARTSTEAFF.